A selection of T cell receptor beta chains follows, all from one sample in a study of OX40 agonist ivuxolimab in advanced cancers. The method was immunoSEQ multiplex PCR; TCRdb's version includes in-frame clones alone and lacks a portion of them. The sample includes tens of thousands of clones, about 95% of them seen just once. Sequencing was performed on CD4+ or CD8+ T cells sorted from blood, taken in a trial of the OX40 agonist ivuxolimab. These receptors were collected from an adult with an advanced solid tumor such as melanoma, head and neck, liver or kidney cancer. The CDR3 runs from the conserved cysteine through the conserved F or W. The D gene is left open where the match is weak. The size of a clone is reported for some rows only, either as once, few or many, or as a class for expanded clones.

>-|-|TRBV14|TRBJ1-1
CASSRGTLATGPNTEAFF
TGTGCCAGCAGCCGAGGGACGCTAGCGACCGGGCCGAACACTGAAGCTTTCTTT
>-|TRBD1|TRBV13|TRBJ1-5
CASSLGTGGVGNQPQHF
TGTGCCAGCAGCTTAGGAACAGGGGGAGTTGGCAATCAGCCCCAGCATTTT
>-|TRBD2|TRBV6-5|TRBJ2-7
CASRGGSGGSYEQYF
TGTGCCAGCAGGGGAGGGAGCGGGGGATCCTACGAGCAGTACTTC
>-|TRBD1|TRBV27|TRBJ1-2
CASSGKLTGTDGYTF
TGTGCCAGCAGCGGGAAACTGACAGGGACCGATGGCTACACCTTC
>-|-|TRBV5-4|TRBJ1-1
CASSFSPMNTEAFF
TGTGCCAGCAGCTTCTCCCCGATGAACACTGAAGCTTTCTTT
>-|-|TRBV11-3|TRBJ1-1
CASSSTPLNTEAFF
TGTGCCAGCAGCTCCACCCCCTTGAACACTGAAGCTTTCTTT
>-|TRBD2|TRBV4-3|TRBJ2-1
CASSPRASGTGSSYNEQFF
TGCGCCAGCAGCCCTAGGGCTAGCGGGACCGGGAGCTCCTACAATGAGCAGTTCTTC
>-|TRBD1|TRBV5-6|TRBJ1-5
CASSLEGARQPQHF
TGTGCCAGCAGCTTGGAGGGGGCGAGGCAGCCCCAGCATTTT
>-|-|TRBV11-2|TRBJ2-1
CASSLAGTLMYNEQFF
TGTGCCAGCAGCTTAGCGGGGACCCTGATGTACAATGAGCAGTTCTTC
>-|TRBD2|TRBV28|TRBJ2-3
CASSPQREYIQVIDTQYF
TGTGCCAGCAGTCCCCAGCGGGAGTACATTCAAGTCATAGATACGCAGTATTTT
>-|-|TRBV9|TRBJ2-3
CASSVVGGEGTDTQYF
TGTGCCAGCAGCGTGGTCGGGGGCGAGGGCACAGATACGCAGTATTTT
>-|TRBD1|TRBV28|TRBJ1-6
CASSGQGGSPLHF
TGTGCCAGCAGCGGACAGGGGGGTTCACCCCTCCACTTT
>-|TRBD2|TRBV6-5|TRBJ2-3
CASSSRLAVSTDTQYF
TGTGCCAGCAGTTCGAGGCTAGCGGTGAGCACAGATACGCAGTATTTT
>-|-|TRBV13|TRBJ2-7
CASSLDGSEQYF
TGTGCCAGCAGCCTCGACGGGTCTGAGCAGTACTTC
>-|TRBD2|TRBV27|TRBJ2-1
CASSHSGGYNEQFF
TGTGCCAGCAGTCATTCGGGGGGCTACAATGAGCAGTTCTTC
>-|TRBD1|TRBV5-8|TRBJ1-2
CASSPGQGMDGYTF
TGTGCCAGCAGCCCGGGACAGGGAATGGATGGCTACACCTTC
>-|TRBD2|TRBV27|TRBJ2-1
CASSTRTSGSGYNEQFF
TGTGCCAGCAGTACCCGGACTAGCGGGAGTGGGTACAATGAGCAGTTCTTC
>-|-|TRBV18|TRBJ2-7
CASSPQDSYEQYF
TGTGCCAGCTCACCGCAGGATTCCTACGAGCAGTACTTC
>few|TRBD1|TRBV7-6|TRBJ2-7
CASSYGTGRYEQYF
TGTGCCAGCAGCTACGGGACAGGGAGGTACGAGCAGTACTTC
>-|-|TRBV29-1|TRBJ2-1
CSVTTQGNEQFF
TGCAGCGTGACCACACAGGGCAATGAGCAGTTCTTC
>-|-|TRBV28|TRBJ2-1
CASSSREGPEQFF
TGTGCCAGCAGTTCTAGAGAGGGCCCTGAGCAGTTCTTC
>few|-|TRBV2|TRBJ1-5
CASRMESNQPQHF
TGTGCCAGCAGGATGGAAAGCAATCAGCCCCAGCATTTT
>-|TRBD2|TRBV4-2|TRBJ2-7
CASSQDRGTSSYEQYF
TGTGCCAGCAGCCAAGATCGAGGGACTAGCTCCTACGAGCAGTACTTC
>once|TRBD2|TRBV6-1|TRBJ2-7
CASSSGTSKELYQYF
TGTGCCAGCAGTTCAGGGACTAGCAAGGAGTTGTACCAGTACTTC
>-|-|TRBV13|TRBJ2-7
CASSLGRNSYEQYF
TGTGCCAGCAGCTTAGGCCGGAACTCCTACGAGCAGTACTTC
>-|TRBD1|TRBV19|TRBJ2-2
CASSANRGPNTGELFF
TGTGCCAGTAGTGCAAACAGGGGGCCTAACACCGGGGAGCTGTTTTTT
>-|-|TRBV11-1|TRBJ2-7
CASSLATGRAFRSYEQYF
TGTGCCAGCAGCTTAGCGACGGGCAGGGCATTTAGGTCCTACGAGCAGTACTTC
>-|-|TRBV7-2|TRBJ1-4
CASSLKRGTNEKLFF
TGTGCCAGCAGCTTAAAGAGGGGGACAAATGAAAAACTGTTTTTT
>-|TRBD2|TRBV19|TRBJ2-7
CASSAGVSYEQYF
TGTGCCAGTAGTGCGGGAGTTTCCTACGAGCAGTACTTC
>-|-|TRBV10-3|TRBJ2-4
CAITSRAKNIQYF
TGTGCCATCACGAGTAGGGCCAAAAACATTCAGTACTTC
>-|-|TRBV9|TRBJ2-1
CASSPGHNEQFF
TGTGCCAGCAGCCCTGGGCACAATGAGCAGTTCTTC
>-|-|TRBV6-5|TRBJ2-7
CASSFARNSYEQYF
TGTGCCAGCAGTTTCGCACGAAACTCCTACGAGCAGTACTTC
>-|-|TRBV13|TRBJ1-5
CASSLGRTSQPQHF
TGTGCCAGCAGCTTAGGCCGTACAAGTCAGCCCCAGCATTTT
>-|TRBD1|TRBV9|TRBJ2-3
CASSGQGGTDTQYF
TGTGCCAGCAGCGGACAGGGTGGCACAGATACGCAGTATTTT
>-|-|TRBV4-1|TRBJ2-1
CASSQRTGHSYNEQFF
TGCGCCAGCAGCCAACGAACAGGGCACTCCTACAATGAGCAGTTCTTC
>-|TRBD2|TRBV28|TRBJ2-5
CASSFLASGRSGETQYF
TGTGCCAGCAGTTTCCTGGCTAGCGGGAGATCAGGAGAGACCCAGTACTTC
>-|-|TRBV5-5|TRBJ2-7
CASSTQKEQYF
TGTGCCAGCAGCACCCAGAAAGAGCAGTACTTC
>-|-|TRBV27|TRBJ2-7
CASSSGLGSYEQYF
TGTGCCAGCAGTAGCGGACTGGGCTCCTACGAGCAGTACTTC
>-|-|TRBV5-8|TRBJ2-7
CASRPQGRSEQYF
TGTGCCAGCAGACCGCAGGGAAGGAGCGAGCAGTACTTC
>-|TRBD2|TRBV9|TRBJ2-7
CASSAGTSGIYEQYF
TGTGCCAGCAGCGCGGGGACTAGCGGGATCTACGAGCAGTACTTC
>-|TRBD1|TRBV2|TRBJ1-1
CASSGFLGDRSTEAFF
TGTGCCAGCAGTGGATTTTTAGGGGACAGGTCTACTGAAGCTTTCTTT
>-|TRBD1|TRBV23-1|TRBJ2-7
CASSQLGQGLHEQYF
TGCGCCAGCAGTCAATTGGGACAGGGGCTCCACGAGCAGTACTTC
>-|-|TRBV28|TRBJ2-3
CASSWGTANTDTQYF
TGTGCCAGCAGTTGGGGAACCGCTAACACAGATACGCAGTATTTT
>-|-|TRBV14|TRBJ1-5
CASSGPKGHQPQHF
TGTGCCAGCAGCGGACCAAAGGGCCATCAGCCCCAGCATTTT
>-|TRBD2|TRBV4-3|TRBJ2-3
CASSQGGGTTDTQYF
TGCGCCAGCAGCCAAGGCGGGGGGACCACAGATACGCAGTATTTT
>-|TRBD2|TRBV2|TRBJ2-1
CASSGGGSNEQFF
TGTGCCAGCAGTGGGGGGGGATCCAATGAGCAGTTCTTC
>-|-|TRBV7-6|TRBJ2-7
CASSFRRTYEQYF
TGTGCCAGCAGCTTTCGCAGGACCTACGAGCAGTACTTC
>-|-|TRBV18|TRBJ1-4
CASSPGTFNEKLFF
TGTGCCAGCTCACCCGGGACATTTAATGAAAAACTGTTTTTT
>-|TRBD1|TRBV6-5|TRBJ2-7
CASSYSQGWEQYF
TGTGCCAGCAGTTACTCACAGGGGTGGGAGCAGTACTTC
>-|-|TRBV7-2|TRBJ2-2
CASSPHLRDTSTGELFF
TGTGCCAGCAGCCCGCACCTCCGGGACACTTCAACCGGGGAGCTGTTTTTT